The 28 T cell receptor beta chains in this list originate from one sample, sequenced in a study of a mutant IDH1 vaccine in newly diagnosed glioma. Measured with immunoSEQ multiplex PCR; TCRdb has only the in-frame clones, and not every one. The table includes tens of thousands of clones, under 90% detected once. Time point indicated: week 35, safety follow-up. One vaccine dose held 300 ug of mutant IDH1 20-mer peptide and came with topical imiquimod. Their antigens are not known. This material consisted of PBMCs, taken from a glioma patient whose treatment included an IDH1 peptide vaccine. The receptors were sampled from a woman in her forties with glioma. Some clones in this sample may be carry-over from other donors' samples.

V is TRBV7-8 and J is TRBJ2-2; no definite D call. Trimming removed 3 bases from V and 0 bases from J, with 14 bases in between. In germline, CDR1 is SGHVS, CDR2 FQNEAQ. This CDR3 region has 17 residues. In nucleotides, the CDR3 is TGTGCCAGCAGCTTCGCCATAGCAGCCGCGAACACCGGGGAGCTGTTTTTT. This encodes CASSFAIAAANTGELFF.

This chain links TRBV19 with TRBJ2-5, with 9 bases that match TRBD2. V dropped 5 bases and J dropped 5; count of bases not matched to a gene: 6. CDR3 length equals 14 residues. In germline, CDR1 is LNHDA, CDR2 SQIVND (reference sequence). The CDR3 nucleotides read TGTGCCAGTAGTTTAGCGGGAGTAGAGGAGACCCAGTACTTC. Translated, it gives CASSLAGVEETQYF. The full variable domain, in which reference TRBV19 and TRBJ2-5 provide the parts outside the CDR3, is DGGITQSPKYLFRKEGQNVTLSCEQNLNHDAMYWYRQDPGQGLRLIYYSQIVNDFQKGDIAEGYSVSREKKESFPLTVTSAQKNPTAFYLCASSLAGVEETQYFGPGTRLLVL.

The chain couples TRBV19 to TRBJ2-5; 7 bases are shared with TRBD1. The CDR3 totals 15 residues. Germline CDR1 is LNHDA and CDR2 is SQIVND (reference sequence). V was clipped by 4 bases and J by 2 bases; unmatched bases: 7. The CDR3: CASSTLTGLQETQYF. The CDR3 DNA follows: TGTGCCAGTAGTACTCTGACAGGGCTACAAGAGACCCAGTACTTC.

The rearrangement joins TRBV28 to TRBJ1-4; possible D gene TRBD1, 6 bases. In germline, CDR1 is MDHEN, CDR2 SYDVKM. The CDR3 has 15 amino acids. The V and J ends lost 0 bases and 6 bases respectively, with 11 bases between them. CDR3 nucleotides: TGTGCCAGCAGTTTATGGTCCAGGGGCGATGAAAAACTGTTTTTT. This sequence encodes CASSLWSRGDEKLFF.

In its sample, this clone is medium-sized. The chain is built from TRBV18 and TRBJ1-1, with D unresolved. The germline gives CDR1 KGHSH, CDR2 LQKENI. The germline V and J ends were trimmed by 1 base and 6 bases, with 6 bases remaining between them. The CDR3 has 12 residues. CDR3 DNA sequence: TGTGCCAGCTCACCACTCTTTCCTGAAGCTTTCTTT. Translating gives CASSPLFPEAFF.

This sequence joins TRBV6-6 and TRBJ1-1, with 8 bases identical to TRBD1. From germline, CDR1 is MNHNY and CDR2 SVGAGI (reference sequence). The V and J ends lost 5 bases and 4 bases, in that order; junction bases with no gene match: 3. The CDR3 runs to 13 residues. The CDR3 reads CASSGTGRTEAFF. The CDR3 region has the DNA TGTGCCAGCAGTGGGACAGGACGCACTGAAGCTTTCTTT.

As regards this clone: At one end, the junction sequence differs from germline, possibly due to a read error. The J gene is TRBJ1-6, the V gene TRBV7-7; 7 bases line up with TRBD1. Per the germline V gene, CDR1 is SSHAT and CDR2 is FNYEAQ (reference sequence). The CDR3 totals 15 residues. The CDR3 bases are TGTGCTAGCAGCTTAGCACCAGGGGGTAATTCACCCCTCCACTTT. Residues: CASSLAPGGNSPLHF.

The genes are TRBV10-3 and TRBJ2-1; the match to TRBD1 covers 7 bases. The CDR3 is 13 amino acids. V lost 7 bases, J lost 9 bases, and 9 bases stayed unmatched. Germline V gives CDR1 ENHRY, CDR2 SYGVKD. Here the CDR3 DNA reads TGTGCCATCAAAGGGACAGAGGCTACTGAGCAGTTCTTC. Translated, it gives CAIKGTEATEQFF.

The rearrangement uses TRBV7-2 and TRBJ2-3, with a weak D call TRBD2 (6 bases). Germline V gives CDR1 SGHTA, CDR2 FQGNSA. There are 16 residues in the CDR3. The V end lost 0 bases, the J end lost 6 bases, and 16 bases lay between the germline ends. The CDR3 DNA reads TGTGCCAGCAGCTTAGCGTTCGGGGGTCAAATGGATACGCAGTATTTT. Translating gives CASSLAFGGQMDTQYF.

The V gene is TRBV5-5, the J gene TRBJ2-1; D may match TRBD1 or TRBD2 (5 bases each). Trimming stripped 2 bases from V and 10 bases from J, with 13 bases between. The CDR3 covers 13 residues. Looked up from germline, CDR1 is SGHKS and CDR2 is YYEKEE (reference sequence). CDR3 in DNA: TGTGCCAGCAGCTTTTTGGGACCTAGGGAGCAGTTCTTC. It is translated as CASSFLGPREQFF.

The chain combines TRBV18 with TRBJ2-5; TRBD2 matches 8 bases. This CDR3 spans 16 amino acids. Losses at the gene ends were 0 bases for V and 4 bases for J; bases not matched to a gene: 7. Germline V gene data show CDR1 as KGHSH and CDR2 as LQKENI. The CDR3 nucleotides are TGTGCCAGCTCACCACCCAGCGGGGGAGGGGCAGAGACCCAGTACTTC. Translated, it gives CASSPPSGGGAETQYF.

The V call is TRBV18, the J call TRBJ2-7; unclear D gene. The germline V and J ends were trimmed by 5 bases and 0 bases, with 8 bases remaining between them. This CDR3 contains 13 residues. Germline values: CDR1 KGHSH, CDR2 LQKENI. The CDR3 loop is CASSEVSSYEQYF. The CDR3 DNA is TGTGCCAGCTCAGAGGTCAGCTCCTACGAGCAGTACTTC.

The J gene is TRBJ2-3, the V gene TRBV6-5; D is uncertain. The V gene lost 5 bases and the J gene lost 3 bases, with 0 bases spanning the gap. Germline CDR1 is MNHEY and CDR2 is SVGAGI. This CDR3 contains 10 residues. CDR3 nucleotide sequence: TGTGCCAGCAGTACAGATACGCAGTATTTT. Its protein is CASSTDTQYF.

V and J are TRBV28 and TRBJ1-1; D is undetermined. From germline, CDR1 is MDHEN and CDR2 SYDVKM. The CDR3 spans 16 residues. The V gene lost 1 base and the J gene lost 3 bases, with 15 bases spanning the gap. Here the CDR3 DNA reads TGTGCCAGCAGTTTATATCAGGAGAGAATCGACACTGAAGCTTTCTTT. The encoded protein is CASSLYQERIDTEAFF.

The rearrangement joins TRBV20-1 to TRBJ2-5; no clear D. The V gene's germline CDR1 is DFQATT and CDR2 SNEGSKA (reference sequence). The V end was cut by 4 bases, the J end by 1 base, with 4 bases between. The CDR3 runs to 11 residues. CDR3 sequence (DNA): TGCAGTGCTATGTTCCAAGAGACCCAGTACTTC. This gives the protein CSAMFQETQYF.

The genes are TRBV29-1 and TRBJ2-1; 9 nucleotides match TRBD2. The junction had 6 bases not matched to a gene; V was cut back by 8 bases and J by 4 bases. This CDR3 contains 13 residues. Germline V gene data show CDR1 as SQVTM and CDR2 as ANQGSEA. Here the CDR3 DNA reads TGCAGCTGGAGGGCGGGAGGGTACAATGAGCAGTTCTTC. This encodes CSWRAGGYNEQFF.

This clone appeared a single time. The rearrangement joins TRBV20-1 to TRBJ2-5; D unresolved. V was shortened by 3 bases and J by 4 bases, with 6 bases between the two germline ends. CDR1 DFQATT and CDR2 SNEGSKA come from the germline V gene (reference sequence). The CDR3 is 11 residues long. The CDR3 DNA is TGCAGTGCTAGTATTGGAGAGACCCAGTACTTC. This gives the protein CSASIGETQYF.

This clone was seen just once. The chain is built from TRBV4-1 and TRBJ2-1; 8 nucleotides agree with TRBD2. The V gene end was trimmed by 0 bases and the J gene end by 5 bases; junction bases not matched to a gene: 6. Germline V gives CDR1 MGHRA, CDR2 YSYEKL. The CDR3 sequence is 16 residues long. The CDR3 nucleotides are TGCGCCAGCAGCCAAGACCGGGAGGGCCCACACAATGAGCAGTTCTTC. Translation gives CASSQDREGPHNEQFF.

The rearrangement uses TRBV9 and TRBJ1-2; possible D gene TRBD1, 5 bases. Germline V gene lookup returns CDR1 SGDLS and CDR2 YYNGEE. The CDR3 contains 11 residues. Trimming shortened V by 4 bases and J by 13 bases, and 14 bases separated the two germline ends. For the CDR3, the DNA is TGTGCCAGCAGCCCCGTGACAGAGCCCACCTTC. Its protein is CASSPVTEPTF.

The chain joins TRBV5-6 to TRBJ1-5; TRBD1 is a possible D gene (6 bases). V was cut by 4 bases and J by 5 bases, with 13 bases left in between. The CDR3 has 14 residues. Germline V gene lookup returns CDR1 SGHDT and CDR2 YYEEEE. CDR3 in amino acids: CASSRRGPDQPQHF. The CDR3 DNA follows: TGTGCCAGCAGCAGGCGGGGGCCGGATCAGCCCCAGCATTTT.

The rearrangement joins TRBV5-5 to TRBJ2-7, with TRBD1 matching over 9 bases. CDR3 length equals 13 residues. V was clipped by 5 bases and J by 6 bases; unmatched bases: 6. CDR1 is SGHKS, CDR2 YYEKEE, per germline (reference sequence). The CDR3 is CASSSTGGGEQYF. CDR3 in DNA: TGTGCCAGCAGTTCGACAGGGGGAGGCGAGCAGTACTTC.

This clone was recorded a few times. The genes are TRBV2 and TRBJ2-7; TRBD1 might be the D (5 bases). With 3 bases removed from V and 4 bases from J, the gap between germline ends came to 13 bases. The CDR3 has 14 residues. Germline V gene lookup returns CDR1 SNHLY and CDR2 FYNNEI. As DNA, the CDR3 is TGTGCCAGCAGTGAGGACATCTCAATGTACGAGCAGTACTTC. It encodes CASSEDISMYEQYF.

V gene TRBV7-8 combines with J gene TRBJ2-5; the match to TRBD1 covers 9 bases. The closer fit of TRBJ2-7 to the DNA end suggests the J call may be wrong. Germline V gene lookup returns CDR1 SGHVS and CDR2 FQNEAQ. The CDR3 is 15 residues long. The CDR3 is CASSPTGQGYYEQYF. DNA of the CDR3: TGTGCCAGCAGCCCAACGGGACAGGGTTACTACGAGCAGTACTTC.

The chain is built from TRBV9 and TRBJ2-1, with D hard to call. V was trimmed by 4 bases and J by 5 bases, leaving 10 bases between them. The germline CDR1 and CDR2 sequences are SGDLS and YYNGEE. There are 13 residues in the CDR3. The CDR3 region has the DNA TGTGCCAGCAGCCCCTCGTCGGACAATGAGCAGTTCTTC. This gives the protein CASSPSSDNEQFF.

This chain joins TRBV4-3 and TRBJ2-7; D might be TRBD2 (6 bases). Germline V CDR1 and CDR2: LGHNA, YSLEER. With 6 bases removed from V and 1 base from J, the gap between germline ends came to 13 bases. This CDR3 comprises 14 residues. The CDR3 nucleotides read TGCGCCAGCAGTCCGAAGGAGGGGTCCTACGAGCAGTACTTC. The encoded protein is CASSPKEGSYEQYF.

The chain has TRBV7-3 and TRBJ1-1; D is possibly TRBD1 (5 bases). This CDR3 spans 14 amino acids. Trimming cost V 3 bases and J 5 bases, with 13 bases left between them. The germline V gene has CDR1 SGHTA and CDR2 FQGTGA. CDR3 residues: CASSLSLSGTEAFF. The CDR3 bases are TGTGCCAGCAGCTTGAGTTTGTCAGGGACTGAAGCTTTCTTT.

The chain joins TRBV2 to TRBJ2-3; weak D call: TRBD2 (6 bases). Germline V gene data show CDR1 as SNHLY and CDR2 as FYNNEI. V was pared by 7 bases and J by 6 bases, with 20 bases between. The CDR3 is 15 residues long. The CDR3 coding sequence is TGTGCCAGCACAACTCGGCGGGATCCAACTGATACGCAGTATTTT. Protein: CASTTRRDPTDTQYF.

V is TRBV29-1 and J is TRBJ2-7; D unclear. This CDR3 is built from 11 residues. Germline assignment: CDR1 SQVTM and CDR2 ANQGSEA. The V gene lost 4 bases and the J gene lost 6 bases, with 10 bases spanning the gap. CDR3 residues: CSVAPGGEQYF. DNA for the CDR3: TGCAGCGTTGCTCCGGGCGGCGAGCAGTACTTC.